Shown below are 22 T cell receptor beta chains from a single sample sequenced in a study of beta chain features in type 1 diabetes. Every bit of the isolated RNA underwent reverse transcription, so sequencing read expressed TCRB transcripts. Some clones are missing from TCRdb's copy, which holds only in-frame ones; the method was immunoSEQ multiplex PCR. The sample contains 400,000 to 450,000 clones, approximately 15% of which appear only once. The sample comprised naive CD4+ T cells from blood. Source of these receptors: a man between 25 and 39 years old in good health.

This clone came up a few times. The chain combines TRBV27 with TRBJ1-2; a weak D match, TRBD1 (6 bases). The V gene lost 2 bases and the J gene lost 2 bases, with 9 bases spanning the gap. This CDR3 region has 14 residues. CDR1 and CDR2 from the germline V gene are MNHEY and SMNVEV (reference sequence). This CDR3 is CASSLTGRNYGYTF. DNA of the CDR3: TGTGCCAGCAGTTTAACAGGGAGAAACTATGGCTACACCTTC.

This clone has a handful of counts. Other DNA sequences within the sample encode an identical CDR3. The chain uses TRBV30 and TRBJ1-1; D perhaps matches TRBD1 (5 bases). The CDR3 is 15 amino acids. V was pared by 2 bases and J by 1 base, with 14 bases between. Germline CDR1 GTSNPN, CDR2 SVGIG (reference sequence). As DNA, the CDR3 is TGTGCCTGGAGTAATGGCGAGGGGCGGAACACTGAAGCTTTCTTT. It codes for CAWSNGEGRNTEAFF. Together with reference TRBV30 and TRBJ1-1, the CDR3 gives the full variable domain: SQTIHQWPATLVQPVGSPLSLECTVEGTSNPNLYWYRQAAGRGLQLLFYSVGIGQISSEVPQNLSASRPQDRQFILSSKKLLLSDSGFYLCAWSNGEGRNTEAFFGQGTRLTVV.

This rearrangement joins TRBV7-2 to TRBJ2-4; a possible D gene is TRBD2 (6 bases). With 5 bases removed from V and 13 bases from J, the gap between germline ends came to 12 bases. The CDR3 runs 11 residues. Germline V gene data show CDR1 as SGHTA and CDR2 as FQGNSA. The CDR3 DNA reads TGTGCCAGCAGCGCACAAGGAGGGCAGTACTTC. It is translated as CASSAQGGQYF.

V and J are TRBV14 and TRBJ2-7, with D uncertain. Germline lookup yields CDR1 SGHDN and CDR2 FVKESK. The CDR3 extends over 14 amino acids. V lost 1 base and J lost 9, with 16 bases in between. CDR3 loop: CASSQGYGPTGQYV. The CDR3 nucleotides read TGTGCCAGCAGCCAAGGGTACGGACCGACCGGGCAGTACGTC.

This clone was seen more than once but under ten times. V and J are TRBV4-2 and TRBJ2-1; TRBD2 agrees at 10 bases. This CDR3 is 19 amino acids long. CDR1 and CDR2 (germline): LGHNA, YNFKEQ. The trim removed 1 base at V and 4 bases at J, leaving 13 bases unmatched. The CDR3 loop is CASSQASASGSFVYNEQFF. CDR3 in DNA: TGTGCCAGCAGCCAAGCCTCGGCTAGCGGGAGTTTCGTTTACAATGAGCAGTTCTTC.

This clone was seen more than once but under ten times. The chain uses TRBV11-2 and TRBJ2-3; D perhaps matches TRBD1 (5 bases). This CDR3 has 16 amino acids. Germline V CDR1 and CDR2: SGHAT, FQNNGV. The V and J ends lost 5 bases and 0 bases respectively, with 15 bases between them. The CDR3 spells CASSPLGPTSTDTQYF. In DNA form, the CDR3 reads TGTGCCAGCAGCCCATTGGGGCCCACAAGCACAGATACGCAGTATTTT.

The CDR3 DNA reads as TGCGCCAGCAGTCCCGGTAGCGCCCCTAGCACAGATACGCAGTATTTT. Its protein product is CASSPGSAPSTDTQYF. The chain uses TRBV4-3 and TRBJ2-3, with a weak D call TRBD2 (5 bases). Trimming left V 6 bases short and J 0 bases short, with 16 bases between. The CDR3 runs to 16 residues. The germline CDR1 and CDR2 sequences are LGHNA and YSLEER.

The rearrangement joins TRBV19 to TRBJ1-2; 9 positions match TRBD1. Germline V gene data show CDR1 as LNHDA and CDR2 as SQIVND (reference sequence). After removal of 5 bases from V and 2 bases from J, the junction contained 6 bases not matched to a gene. This CDR3 is 15 amino acids long. Here the CDR3 reads CASSVRTGANYGYTF. The CDR3 bases are TGTGCCAGTAGTGTTCGGACAGGGGCGAACTATGGCTACACCTTC.

The chain couples TRBV7-9 to TRBJ1-1; D perhaps matches TRBD1 (5 bases). V lost 5 bases to trimming and J lost 3 bases, with 10 bases between them. Germline CDR1 SEHNR, CDR2 FQNEAQ (reference sequence). There are 13 residues in the CDR3. The CDR3 DNA reads TGTGCCAGCAGCCGACAGCTTCACACTGAAGCTTTCTTT. It translates to CASSRQLHTEAFF.

This clone was detected only a few times. The chain uses TRBV27 and TRBJ2-3; TRBD2 matches at 9 bases. V lost 0 bases to trimming and J lost 1 base; unmatched junction nucleotides: 5. The CDR3 totals 17 residues. CDR1 and CDR2 (germline): MNHEY, SMNVEV (reference sequence). The CDR3 loop reads CASSLSPSGARTDTQYF. The CDR3 nucleotides read TGTGCCAGCAGTTTATCCCCTAGCGGGGCCCGCACAGATACGCAGTATTTT.

This chain uses TRBV10-3 with TRBJ2-3; the D is unclear. Germline V gene lookup returns CDR1 ENHRY and CDR2 SYGVKD. This CDR3 contains 17 residues. V dropped 3 bases and J dropped 5 bases, with 21 bases sitting between them. The CDR3 spells CAISDPGRPSLGDTQYF. Here the CDR3 DNA reads TGTGCCATCAGTGATCCCGGACGGCCATCGTTGGGAGATACGCAGTATTTT.

This clone was observed a few times. Other DNA sequences from this sample encode an identical CDR3 as well. The chain carries TRBV12-5 and TRBJ2-1, with TRBD2 matching 10 bases. There are 15 residues in the CDR3. The V and J ends lost 5 bases and 4 bases, in that order; junction bases with no gene match: 5. Germline values: CDR1 LGHNT, CDR2 FRNRAP. Written as DNA, the CDR3 is TGTGCTAGTGGTCTACGACTAGCGGGTTACAATGAGCAGTTCTTC. It translates to CASGLRLAGYNEQFF.

This clone was seen a few times. The V call is TRBV29-1, the J call TRBJ2-3; D is unresolved. The CDR3 has 11 amino acids. Germline lookup yields CDR1 SQVTM and CDR2 ANQGSEA. V gave up 5 bases and J gave up 3 bases, with 6 bases separating them. In DNA, the CDR3 is TGCAGCGTTCTTAGGACAGATACGCAGTATTTT. Translating gives CSVLRTDTQYF.

The chain is built from TRBV4-2 and TRBJ2-3; either TRBD1 or TRBD2 may fit D (5 bases each). The V end lost 5 bases, the J end lost 4 bases, and 10 bases lay between the germline ends. Germline V gives CDR1 LGHNA, CDR2 YNFKEQ. This CDR3 is built from 13 residues. CDR3 sequence (DNA): TGTGCCAGCAGCGAACAGGAGGCAGATACGCAGTATTTT. Protein: CASSEQEADTQYF.

Remarks on this clone: Other DNA variants within this sample encode the same CDR3. The genes are TRBV7-2 and TRBJ2-5; TRBD2 aligns across 12 bases. Germline CDR1 and CDR2: SGHTA and FQGNSA. With V trimmed by 1 base and J by 1 base, 1 base remained unmatched. The CDR3 has 16 amino acids. CDR3 in DNA: TGTGCCAGCAGCTTAGTACTAGCGGGGGGCCAAGAGACCCAGTACTTC. This encodes CASSLVLAGGQETQYF. Full variable domain (missing parts from reference TRBV7-2 and TRBJ2-5): GAGVSQSPSNKVTEKGKDVELRCDPISGHTALYWYRQSLGQGLEFLIYFQGNSAPDKSGLPSDRFSAERTGGSVSTLTIQRTQQEDSAVYLCASSLVLAGGQETQYFGPGTRLLVL.

Only a few counts were recorded for this clone. CDR3: CASSRSWGTYEQYF. CDR3 sequence (DNA): TGTGCCAGCAGTCGTTCATGGGGAACCTACGAGCAGTACTTC. The genes are TRBV7-2 and TRBJ2-7; D is unresolved. The germline gives CDR1 SGHTA, CDR2 FQGNSA. V lost 6 bases and J lost 2, with 14 bases in between. The length of the CDR3 is 14 residues.

Only a few counts were recorded for this clone. The rearrangement uses TRBV7-6 and TRBJ2-1; TRBD2 agrees at 9 bases. CDR3 length: 15 amino acids. The J segment lost 8 bases and the V segment lost 5 bases, leaving 10 bases of the junction unmatched. Germline loops: CDR1 SGHVS, CDR2 FNYEAQ. CDR3 amino acids: CASSIGTSQGDEQFF. CDR3 nucleotide sequence: TGTGCCAGCAGCATAGGGACTAGCCAAGGCGATGAGCAGTTCTTC.

This clone was detected only a few times. V is TRBV30 and J is TRBJ1-4; D might be TRBD1 (6 bases). Germline V gene sequence: CDR1 GTSNPN, CDR2 SVGIG (reference sequence). Trimming stripped 3 bases from V and 0 bases from J, with 11 bases between. This CDR3 is built from 15 residues. This CDR3 is CAWSGTPTTNEKLFF. The DNA of the CDR3 is TGTGCCTGGAGCGGGACACCTACAACTAATGAAAAACTGTTTTTT.

With respect to this clone: The same CDR3 can be traced to other DNA sequences in this sample. The chain has TRBV30 and TRBJ2-5; D remains unclear. The V end lost 1 base, the J end lost 7 bases, and 7 bases lay between the germline ends. Germline V gene data show CDR1 as GTSNPN and CDR2 as SVGIG (reference sequence). CDR3 length: 11 residues. This CDR3 is CAWSASGTQYF. The CDR3 nucleotides are TGTGCCTGGAGTGCATCGGGGACCCAGTACTTC.

This clone was seen a few times. The rearrangement uses TRBV25-1 and TRBJ1-3; D unresolved. Germline V lookup: CDR1 MGHDK, CDR2 SYGVNS. Trimming shortened V by 5 bases and J by 0 bases, and 17 bases separated the two germline ends. This CDR3 comprises 17 residues. The CDR3 here is CASSNAGLPHSGNTIYF. The CDR3 DNA reads TGTGCCAGCAGTAATGCTGGGCTGCCACACTCTGGAAACACCATATATTTT.

This clone came up a few times. The rearrangement uses TRBV6-1 and TRBJ2-4, with TRBD1 identical over 10 bases. Germline values: CDR1 MNHNS, CDR2 SASEGT. The V segment lost 5 bases and the J segment 6 bases; nucleotides outside the gene matches: 7. The CDR3 extends over 15 amino acids. CDR3 loop: CASSKRQGALNIQYF. The CDR3 DNA reads as TGTGCCAGCAGTAAGAGACAGGGGGCTCTAAACATTCAGTACTTC.

In its sample, this clone was seen a few times. Other nucleotide sequences in the sample specify the same CDR3. V gene TRBV7-2 combines with J gene TRBJ2-3; a weak D match, TRBD1 (7 bases). CDR3 size: 15 residues. Trimming stripped 4 bases from V and 3 bases from J, with 14 bases between. CDR1 and CDR2 from the germline V gene are SGHTA and FQGNSA. The CDR3 spells CASSSRQGGTDTQYF. CDR3 in DNA: TGTGCCAGCAGCTCCCGACAGGGAGGTACAGATACGCAGTATTTT. The full variable domain, completed using reference TRBV7-2 and TRBJ2-3, is GAGVSQSPSNKVTEKGKDVELRCDPISGHTALYWYRQSLGQGLEFLIYFQGNSAPDKSGLPSDRFSAERTGGSVSTLTIQRTQQEDSAVYLCASSSRQGGTDTQYFGPGTRLTVL.